A single sample is the source of the 30 T cell receptor beta chains below, sequenced in a study of blood T cell repertoires in COVID-19. Only in-frame clones appear in the TCRdb table, and some are missing; sequencing was by immunoSEQ multiplex PCR. The sample consists of roughly 130,000 clones, around 90% of them appearing once. Sequenced sample: peripheral blood. The receptors were sampled from a man in his forties or fifties with active COVID-19.

This chain links TRBV29-1 with TRBJ1-2; 7 nucleotides agree with TRBD1. Germline-derived CDR1 and CDR2 are SQVTM and ANQGSEA. J gave up 8 bases and V 5 bases, and 20 bases lay outside the gene matches. The CDR3 has 16 amino acids. The CDR3 region is CSVLTWSGTASWGYTF. CDR3 sequence (DNA): TGCAGCGTTCTGACGTGGTCCGGGACAGCCTCCTGGGGCTACACCTTC.

This rearrangement joins TRBV5-4 to TRBJ2-2; D gene ambiguous. Germline V gives CDR1 SGHNT, CDR2 YYREEE (reference sequence). V was pared by 0 bases and J by 1 base, with 13 bases between. The length of the CDR3 is 17 residues. CDR3 in amino acids: CASSLGALSLNTGELFF. DNA of the CDR3: TGTGCCAGCAGCTTGGGGGCGCTCTCTCTGAACACCGGGGAGCTGTTTTTT.

This clone was picked up one time. This chain connects TRBV6-5 to TRBJ2-2; 7 positions agree with TRBD2. The CDR3 covers 13 residues. CDR1 and CDR2 (germline): MNHEY, SVGAGI. V shed 6 bases, J shed 7 bases, and the junction held 5 bases outside the gene matches. CDR3 bases: TGTGCCAGCAGACGGGGGGAACGCGGGGAGCTGTTTTTT. Residues: CASRRGERGELFF.

The CDR3 here is CALEGGHGYTF. CDR3 bases: TGTGCACTAGAGGGCGGGCATGGCTACACCTTC. V is TRBV6-4 and J is TRBJ1-2; D unclear. CDR1 and CDR2 (germline): MRHNA, SNTAGT. The CDR3 contains 11 residues.

V gene TRBV12-3 or TRBV12-4 combines with J gene TRBJ1-2; the D is unclear. CDR3 length: 13 residues. V was clipped by 2 bases and J by 5 bases, with 9 bases between them. CDR3 in amino acids: CASSLQRGYGYTF. CDR3 bases: TGTGCCAGCAGTTTACAACGGGGATATGGCTACACCTTC.

This chain connects TRBV2 to TRBJ1-1; 10 bases map to TRBD1. The J segment lost 4 bases and the V segment lost 4 bases, leaving 6 bases of the junction unmatched. The length of the CDR3 is 15 residues. CDR1 and CDR2 (germline): SNHLY, FYNNEI. The CDR3 sequence is CASSGQGAVGTEAFF. As DNA, the CDR3 is TGTGCCAGCAGTGGACAGGGGGCGGTCGGCACTGAAGCTTTCTTT.

The rearrangement uses TRBV4-1 and TRBJ2-7, with TRBD2 matching over 10 bases. After removal of 5 bases from V and 2 bases from J, the junction contained 6 bases not matched to a gene. Germline CDR1 and CDR2: MGHRA and YSYEKL. This CDR3 is built from 15 residues. Here the CDR3 DNA reads TGCGCCAGCAGCAATACTAGCGGGGAGACCTACGAGCAGTACTTC. Its protein product is CASSNTSGETYEQYF.

CDR3 in amino acids: CASSSRGTGNTIYF. The CDR3 DNA sequence: TGCGCCAGCAGCTCCAGGGGAACTGGAAACACCATATATTTT. The chain employs TRBV5-1 and TRBJ1-3; D may be TRBD1 (6 bases). Trimming stripped 3 bases from V and 2 bases from J, with 9 bases between. This CDR3 has 14 residues. The V gene's germline CDR1 is SGHRS and CDR2 YFSETQ.

The chain joins TRBV7-8 to TRBJ2-2, with 8 bases lining up with TRBD2. The CDR3 runs 15 residues. V lost 4 bases and J lost 4; bases outside the gene matches: 5. The germline V gene encodes CDR1 SGHVS and CDR2 FQNEAQ. The CDR3 DNA reads as TGTGCCAGCAGCTCGGGACTAGTCAGCACCGGGGAGCTGTTTTTT. Its protein is CASSSGLVSTGELFF.

The rearrangement joins TRBV3-1 (or the pseudogene TRBV3-2) to TRBJ1-3; a weak D match, TRBD1 (6 bases). The CDR3 is 15 amino acids. CDR1 and CDR2 (germline): LGHDT, YNNKEL (reference sequence). Trimming pared 2 bases from V and 0 bases from J, leaving 8 bases between. The chain's CDR3 is CASSQQGSSGNTIYF. CDR3 DNA: TGTGCCAGCAGCCAACAGGGGAGCTCTGGAAACACCATATATTTT.

V usage is TRBV4-1 and J usage is TRBJ1-1, with D maybe TRBD1 (5 bases). The CDR3 length is 14 residues. Trimming took 6 bases from V and 0 from J, leaving 11 bases between them. Germline V lookup: CDR1 MGHRA, CDR2 YSYEKL. CDR3 in amino acids: CASRSGHLNTEAFF. The CDR3 DNA follows: TGCGCCAGCAGATCCGGACACTTGAACACTGAAGCTTTCTTT.

The chain uses TRBV19 and TRBJ2-5; possibly TRBD2 for D (5 bases). The ends were cut back, 1 base at V and 4 bases at J, with 16 bases in the middle. Germline V gene lookup returns CDR1 LNHDA and CDR2 SQIVND (reference sequence). The CDR3 length is 16 residues. The CDR3, as DNA: TGTGCCAGTAGTATAGGTCCGAGGGCTTTTGGAGAGACCCAGTACTTC. Amino acids: CASSIGPRAFGETQYF. The whole variable domain, filled in from reference TRBV19 and TRBJ2-5, reads DGGITQSPKYLFRKEGQNVTLSCEQNLNHDAMYWYRQDPGQGLRLIYYSQIVNDFQKGDIAEGYSVSREKKESFPLTVTSAQKNPTAFYLCASSIGPRAFGETQYFGPGTRLLVL.

V is TRBV12-3 or TRBV12-4 and J is TRBJ2-5, with D possibly matching TRBD1 (5 bases). The V gene lost 4 bases and the J gene lost 4 bases, with 7 bases spanning the gap. The length of the CDR3 is 12 residues. The CDR3 sequence is CASSYQGETQYF. Written as DNA, the CDR3 is TGTGCCAGCAGTTACCAGGGAGAGACCCAGTACTTC.

The rearrangement joins TRBV5-4 to TRBJ1-2; D uncertain. Germline V CDR1 and CDR2: SGHNT, YYREEE (reference sequence). CDR3 size: 14 residues. The V end was cut by 0 bases, the J end by 4 bases, with 10 bases between. CDR3 region: CASSLAGVSYGYTF. The CDR3 DNA reads as TGTGCCAGCAGCTTGGCCGGGGTAAGCTATGGCTACACCTTC. The variable domain in full, with the rest retrieved from reference TRBV5-4 and TRBJ1-2, is ETGVTQSPTHLIKTRGQQVTLRCSSQSGHNTVSWYQQALGQGPQFIFQYYREEENGRGNFPPRFSGLQFPNYSSELNVNALELDDSALYLCASSLAGVSYGYTFGSGTRLTVV.

This clone was detected once. V usage is TRBV7-6 and J usage is TRBJ2-7; a possible D gene is TRBD2 (6 bases). The CDR3 is made up of 17 amino acids. Germline-derived CDR1 and CDR2 are SGHVS and FNYEAQ. With 1 base removed from V and 3 bases from J, the gap between germline ends came to 19 bases. CDR3 bases: TGTGCCAGCAGCTTAGACGGTTTTCGGGGGAAATTCTACGAGCAGTACTTC. Its translation: CASSLDGFRGKFYEQYF.

The chain carries TRBV13 and TRBJ2-1, with TRBD2 matching 12 bases. Germline V lookup: CDR1 PRHDT, CDR2 FYEKMQ (reference sequence). The CDR3 contains 17 residues. J lost 4 bases, V lost 5 bases, and 9 bases had no gene match. The CDR3 region is CASSRGSSGRVYNEQFF. DNA for the CDR3: TGTGCCAGCAGCAGAGGGTCTAGCGGGAGGGTTTACAATGAGCAGTTCTTC.

The chain couples TRBV24-1 to TRBJ2-3; D gene unclear. The CDR3 is 14 amino acids. V was trimmed by 9 bases and J by 1 base, leaving 13 bases between them. The germline gives CDR1 KGHDR, CDR2 SFDVKD. DNA for the CDR3: TGTGCCACCGACTCGGGTTGGGGCACAGATACGCAGTATTTT. Its protein is CATDSGWGTDTQYF.

The J gene is TRBJ2-5, the V gene TRBV15; a possible D gene is TRBD2 (6 bases). The CDR3 runs to 16 residues. V shed 7 bases and J shed 2 bases, with 20 bases lying between them. Germline lookup yields CDR1 LNHNV and CDR2 YYDKDF (reference sequence). This CDR3 reads CATKGGAGRPQETQYF. CDR3 DNA: TGTGCCACCAAGGGAGGCGCAGGACGCCCTCAAGAGACCCAGTACTTC. Combining the CDR3 with reference TRBV15 and TRBJ2-5 gives the whole variable domain DAMVIQNPRYQVTQFGKPVTLSCSQTLNHNVMYWYQQKSSQAPKLLFHYYDKDFNNEADTPDNFQSRRPNTSFCFLDIRSPGLGDTAMYLCATKGGAGRPQETQYFGPGTRLLVL.

The chain employs TRBV5-1 and TRBJ1-4, with 8 bases matching TRBD1. This CDR3 has 14 amino acids. Germline V gene data show CDR1 as SGHRS and CDR2 as YFSETQ. The V and J ends lost 3 bases and 13 bases, in that order; junction bases with no gene match: 11. The CDR3 sequence is CASSSGTGVKGLFF. In nucleotides, the CDR3 is TGCGCCAGCAGCTCTGGGACAGGAGTGAAAGGACTGTTTTTT. Full variable domain (outside the CDR3, taken from reference TRBV5-1 and TRBJ1-4): KAGVTQTPRYLIKTRGQQVTLSCSPISGHRSVSWYQQTPGQGLQFLFEYFSETQRNKGNFPGRFSGRQFSNSRSEMNVSTLELGDSALYLCASSSGTGVKGLFFGSGTQLSVL.

The count of this clone is one. V is TRBV4-1 and J is TRBJ1-2; D is undetermined. Germline V CDR1 and CDR2: MGHRA, YSYEKL. V lost 1 base, J lost 4 bases, and 13 bases lay in between. The CDR3 covers 15 residues. The CDR3 region is CASSQAGIPSYGYTF. As DNA, the CDR3 is TGCGCCAGCAGCCAAGCGGGGATCCCTTCCTATGGCTACACCTTC.

This chain joins TRBV5-4 and TRBJ1-3; D is undetermined. CDR1 and CDR2 (germline): SGHNT, YYREEE (reference sequence). The CDR3 has 17 residues. V lost 4 bases and J 0 bases, leaving 17 bases between the germline ends. The CDR3 nucleotides are TGTGCCAGCAGCAATAAGGGCGGGGTCCGCTCTGGAAACACCATATATTTT. It is translated as CASSNKGGVRSGNTIYF.

This CDR3 reads CASLAHEGDEQFF. In DNA form, the CDR3 reads TGTGCCAGCTTAGCCCACGAGGGCGATGAGCAGTTCTTC. The chain is built from TRBV18 and TRBJ2-1; TRBD2 is a possible D gene (5 bases). Germline lookup yields CDR1 KGHSH and CDR2 LQKENI. There are 13 residues in the CDR3. Trimming pared 7 bases from V and 8 bases from J, leaving 15 bases between. The full variable domain, rest sourced from reference TRBV18 and TRBJ2-1, is NAGVMQNPRHLVRRRGQEARLRCSPMKGHSHVYWYRQLPEEGLKFMVYLQKENIIDESGMPKERFSAEFPKEGPSILRIQQVVRGDSAAYFCASLAHEGDEQFFGPGTRLTVL.

This clone was recorded once. This chain links TRBV11-3 with TRBJ1-2; the D gene is possibly TRBD1 (5 bases). The germline V and J ends were trimmed by 0 bases and 2 bases, with 16 bases remaining between them. In germline, CDR1 is SGHNT, CDR2 YENEEA. This CDR3 comprises 17 residues. For the CDR3, the DNA is TGTGCCAGCAGCTTAGAGTATGGAGGGGTAGGAAACTATGGCTACACCTTC. It is translated as CASSLEYGGVGNYGYTF.

The chain has TRBV11-3 and TRBJ1-1, with TRBD1 as a possible D gene (5 bases). CDR3 length equals 16 residues. V shed 2 bases and J shed 1 base, with 14 bases lying between them. Looked up from germline, CDR1 is SGHNT and CDR2 is YENEEA. DNA of the CDR3: TGTGCCAGCAGCTTATGGCAGGGTTGGGGGAACACTGAAGCTTTCTTT. Encoded protein: CASSLWQGWGNTEAFF.

The genes are TRBV2 and TRBJ1-6, with D possibly being TRBD1 (6 bases). The CDR3 contains 16 residues. The V end was cut by 6 bases, the J end by 6 bases, with 18 bases between. CDR1 is SNHLY, CDR2 FYNNEI, per germline. The CDR3 reads CASSQQGRRVNSPLHF. In nucleotides, the CDR3 is TGTGCCAGCAGCCAACAGGGAAGACGGGTTAATTCACCCCTCCACTTT. Looking up the rest from reference TRBV2 and TRBJ1-6 gives the full variable domain: EPEVTQTPSHQVTQMGQEVILRCVPISNHLYFYWYRQILGQKVEFLVSFYNNEISEKSEIFDDQFSVERPDGSNFTLKIRSTKLEDSAMYFCASSQQGRRVNSPLHFGNGTRLTVT.

The chain links TRBV5-4 to TRBJ2-7, with TRBD2 identical over 7 bases. The V gene end was trimmed by 0 bases and the J gene end by 4 bases; junction bases not matched to a gene: 1. CDR3 size: 13 residues. In germline, CDR1 is SGHNT, CDR2 YYREEE (reference sequence). CDR3 sequence (DNA): TGTGCCAGCAGCTTGGCCGGGAGGTACGAGCAGTACGTC. The encoded protein is CASSLAGRYEQYV.

The chain couples TRBV30 to TRBJ1-5, with unresolved D. Trimming pared 2 bases from V and 4 bases from J, leaving 9 bases between. This CDR3 has 13 amino acids. Germline CDR1 GTSNPN, CDR2 SVGIG (reference sequence). This chain's CDR3 is CAWSTSENQPQHF. The CDR3 coding sequence is TGTGCCTGGAGTACAAGTGAAAATCAGCCCCAGCATTTT.

This clone has only one observation. The CDR3 coding sequence is TGTGCCAGCAGCTTTACTAGCGGGAGGGTTACGGACAATGAGCAGTTCTTC. This gives the protein CASSFTSGRVTDNEQFF. The rearrangement uses TRBV7-2 and TRBJ2-1; 13 nucleotides line up with TRBD2. Trimming removed 3 bases from V and 5 bases from J; junction bases left unmatched: 7. The germline V gene encodes CDR1 SGHTA and CDR2 FQGNSA. The CDR3 runs 17 residues.

CDR3 residues: CASSELEAELFF. The CDR3 DNA is TGTGCCAGCAGTGAATTGGAGGCCGAGCTGTTTTTT. V usage is TRBV2 and J usage is TRBJ2-2, with D possibly TRBD2 on 5 matching bases. Trimming took off 2 bases at V and 11 bases at J, with 9 bases between the two ends. Germline V gene sequence: CDR1 SNHLY, CDR2 FYNNEI. The CDR3 extends over 12 amino acids.

V gene TRBV27 combines with J gene TRBJ2-2; D perhaps matches TRBD1 (6 bases). Per the germline V gene, CDR1 is MNHEY and CDR2 is SMNVEV (reference sequence). V was trimmed by 4 bases and J by 2 bases, leaving 17 bases between them. The length of the CDR3 is 17 residues. The CDR3: CASSSADRWLNTGELFF. The CDR3 nucleotides are TGTGCCAGCAGTTCGGCCGACAGGTGGTTAAACACCGGGGAGCTGTTTTTT.